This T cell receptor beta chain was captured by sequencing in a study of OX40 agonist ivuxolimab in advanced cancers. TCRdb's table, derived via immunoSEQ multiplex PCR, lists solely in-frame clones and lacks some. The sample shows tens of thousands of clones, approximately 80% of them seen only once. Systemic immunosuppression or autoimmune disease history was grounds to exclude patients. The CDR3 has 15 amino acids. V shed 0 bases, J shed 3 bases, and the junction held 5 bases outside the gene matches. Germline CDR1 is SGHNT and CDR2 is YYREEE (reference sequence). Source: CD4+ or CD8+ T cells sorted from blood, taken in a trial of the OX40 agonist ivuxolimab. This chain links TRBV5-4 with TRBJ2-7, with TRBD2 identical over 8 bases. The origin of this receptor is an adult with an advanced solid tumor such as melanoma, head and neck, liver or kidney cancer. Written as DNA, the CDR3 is TGTGCCAGCAGCTTGGACGCGGGAGGTATCTACGAGCAGTACTTC. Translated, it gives CASSLDAGGIYEQYF.